The 14 T cell receptor beta chains below were found in one sample sequenced in a study of shared clonotypes between healthy human individuals. Here immunoSEQ multiplex PCR was the method, and the copy in TCRdb shows in-frame clones only, minus some. The sample lists roughly 2.5 million clones; 85% to 95% were seen once. The specimen sequenced was naive CD4+ T cells sorted from blood. Regarding subset: CD45RA+ positively selected. The receptors derive from a young man in good health.

The genes are TRBV5-4 and TRBJ1-2, with TRBD1 matching 8 bases. This CDR3 has 15 residues. With 5 bases clipped from V and 4 bases from J, the junction kept 10 bases outside the gene matches. Germline values: CDR1 SGHNT, CDR2 YYREEE (reference sequence). The chain's CDR3 is CASRPGQGLVYGYTF. CDR3 coding DNA: TGTGCCAGCAGACCCGGACAGGGACTAGTCTATGGCTACACCTTC.

This clone was observed once. The chain has TRBV19 and TRBJ2-3, with 7 bases that match TRBD2. The CDR3 totals 15 residues. Germline V gene sequence: CDR1 LNHDA, CDR2 SQIVND (reference sequence). V was clipped by 5 bases and J by 3 bases; unmatched bases: 8. Here the CDR3 DNA reads TGTGCCAGTAGTCTTACTAGCGTTCGAACAGATACGCAGTATTTT. Its protein product is CASSLTSVRTDTQYF. The complete variable domain, with remaining parts taken from reference TRBV19 and TRBJ2-3, reads DGGITQSPKYLFRKEGQNVTLSCEQNLNHDAMYWYRQDPGQGLRLIYYSQIVNDFQKGDIAEGYSVSREKKESFPLTVTSAQKNPTAFYLCASSLTSVRTDTQYFGPGTRLTVL.

The chain joins TRBV19 to TRBJ2-2; no clear D. The CDR3 totals 13 residues. V dropped 7 bases and J dropped 3 bases, with 9 bases sitting between them. The germline V gene encodes CDR1 LNHDA and CDR2 SQIVND (reference sequence). The CDR3 DNA reads as TGTGCCAGTAACTTTTTGGACACCGGGGAGCTGTTTTTT. It codes for CASNFLDTGELFF.

This clone was seen a single time. V and J are TRBV6-6 and TRBJ2-3, with D hard to call. From germline, CDR1 is MNHNY and CDR2 SVGAGI (reference sequence). Trimming left V 5 bases short and J 3 bases short, with 9 bases between. The CDR3 has 13 residues. CDR3 in amino acids: CASSTPGTDTQYF. The CDR3 nucleotides read TGTGCCAGCAGTACACCCGGGACAGATACGCAGTATTTT.

J is TRBJ1-4 and V is TRBV5-4, with a possible D match to TRBD1 (6 bases). Germline CDR1 and CDR2: SGHNT and YYREEE (reference sequence). Deletions cut 1 base from V and 8 bases from J, with 18 bases between. There are 16 residues in the CDR3. DNA of the CDR3: TGTGCCAGCAGCTTGTCCGACGGGGGGCGGATCGAAAAACTGTTTTTT. Translating it yields CASSLSDGGRIEKLFF.

The chain uses TRBV5-8 and TRBJ1-5, with D tentatively TRBD1 (5 bases). V lost 4 bases and J lost 1, with 15 bases in between. CDR3 length equals 16 residues. The germline CDR1 and CDR2 sequences are SGHTS and YDEGEE. The CDR3 loop reads CASSPSRGRSNQPQHF. The CDR3 DNA reads as TGTGCCAGCAGCCCCTCGAGGGGCAGGAGCAATCAGCCCCAGCATTTT.

The chain has TRBV6-5 and TRBJ2-7; 7 bases map to TRBD1. The germline V gene encodes CDR1 MNHEY and CDR2 SVGAGI. Germline trimming cut 7 bases from V and 8 bases from J; bases unmatched to any gene: 5. The CDR3 consists of 11 residues. CDR3 DNA sequence: TGTGCCAGCACCCAGGGACAGCAGCAGTACTTC. Translation gives CASTQGQQQYF.

The chain combines TRBV7-6 with TRBJ1-3; D may be TRBD1 (6 bases). This CDR3 is built from 15 residues. Between the trimmed V and J ends, which lost 3 bases and 1 base, there was a span of 10 bases. Looked up from germline, CDR1 is SGHVS and CDR2 is FNYEAQ. This chain's CDR3 is CASSLGAPSGNTIYF. The CDR3 DNA is TGTGCCAGCAGCTTGGGGGCCCCGTCTGGAAACACCATATATTTT.

This clone was counted once. Written as DNA, the CDR3 is TGTGCCAGCAGCTTAGACGAGGGGGTTCTCCGGTATTTT. Amino acids: CASSLDEGVLRYF. The chain recombines TRBV11-2 with TRBJ2-3; tentatively, D is TRBD1 (6 bases). The germline V gene encodes CDR1 SGHAT and CDR2 FQNNGV. This CDR3 contains 13 residues. Between the trimmed V and J ends, which lost 0 bases and 14 bases, there was a span of 15 bases.

The chain joins TRBV9 to TRBJ2-3; 8 bases fit TRBD2. Germline V lookup: CDR1 SGDLS, CDR2 YYNGEE. The CDR3 contains 16 residues. The junction had 5 bases not matched to a gene; V was cut back by 0 bases and J by 2 bases. The CDR3 is CASSVELAANTDTQYF. The CDR3 coding sequence is TGTGCCAGCAGCGTAGAACTAGCGGCTAACACAGATACGCAGTATTTT.

V usage is TRBV5-1 and J usage is TRBJ2-7, with 11 bases matching TRBD2. The CDR3 runs 17 residues. Germline V gene sequence: CDR1 SGHRS, CDR2 YFSETQ. J lost 0 bases, V lost 4 bases, and 9 bases had no gene match. CDR3 in amino acids: CASSPAPSGGYSYEQYF. Written as DNA, the CDR3 is TGCGCCAGCAGCCCGGCCCCTAGCGGGGGGTACTCCTACGAGCAGTACTTC.

The chain combines TRBV6-5 with TRBJ1-1, with 8 bases identical to TRBD1. This CDR3 comprises 16 residues. Per germline, CDR1 MNHEY and CDR2 SVGAGI. Trimming removed 4 bases from V and 4 bases from J; junction bases left unmatched: 11. The CDR3 protein is CASSLRQGTVRTEAFF. In DNA form, the CDR3 reads TGTGCCAGCAGTTTGCGACAGGGGACGGTACGCACTGAAGCTTTCTTT.

The chain recombines TRBV6-6 with TRBJ1-3; tentative D call: TRBD1 (5 bases). CDR1 and CDR2 (germline): MNHNY, SVGAGI (reference sequence). CDR3 length: 15 residues. The V gene lost 6 bases and the J gene lost 7 bases, with 19 bases spanning the gap. This CDR3 is CASSTNPGGRNTIYF. CDR3 bases: TGTGCCAGCAGCACCAACCCCGGGGGAAGGAACACCATATATTTT.

The V and J genes are TRBV5-4 and TRBJ2-2; D tentatively reads TRBD1 or TRBD2 (5 bases each). CDR1 is SGHNT, CDR2 YYREEE, per germline (reference sequence). The CDR3 has 17 residues. The V end was cut by 2 bases, the J end by 1 base, with 15 bases between. The DNA for the CDR3 is TGTGCCAGCAGCTTCCCACTTGGGGGAATGAACACCGGGGAGCTGTTTTTT. It codes for CASSFPLGGMNTGELFF.